This TCR beta chain originates from a study of CD8+CD57+ T cells in acquired aplastic anemia. Whole-study context: Average DNA yield from sorted CD4+ and CD8+ cells was around 3.2 ug. General study points: There were 25 to 35 CD8+ CDR3 sequences that occurred in both patients and controls.

Genomic DNA was employed as the template in profiling TCR beta VDJ and CDR3. TCRdb itself ran the reads through MiXCR, one entry per CDR3 protein. The top ten clones hold around 3.2% of a sample with about 160,000 distinct CDR3 sequences, approximately 44% of them seen once. The patients chosen for sequencing had shown expansion of CD8+CD57+ cells (detected by flow cytometry). The ends were cut back, 0 bases at V and 2 bases at J, with 16 bases in the middle. From germline, CDR1 is SGDLS and CDR2 YYNGEE. CDR3 length: 17 residues. This clonotype was picked up many times. What it recognizes is unknown. The sample was sorted CD4+, CD8+, or CD8+CD57+ T cells (not recorded which) from PBMCs. The TCR comes from a human donor with aplastic anemia. The chain links TRBV9 to TRBJ2-3; D might be TRBD2 (5 bases). CDR3 DNA: TGTGCCAGCAGCGTAGGGGCTAGCCCCCCACCCACAGATACGCAGTATTTT. It translates to CASSVGASPPPTDTQYF.